This TCR beta chain originates from a study of beta chain features in type 1 diabetes. Sorting based on CD45RO/CCR7/CD25/CD127/CD95/CD27 separated CD4+ naive, central memory, regulatory and stem cell-like memory cells. The sequenced template was cDNA made from the entire isolated RNA. The protocol was immunoSEQ multiplex PCR, while the TCRdb copy is restricted to in-frame clones and leaves out a portion. Of about 360,000 clones detected, 10% to 15% appear once; the ten largest clones hold about 0.017%. V dropped 3 bases and J dropped 9; count of bases not matched to a gene: 14. There are 16 residues in the CDR3. The germline gives CDR1 LNHNV, CDR2 YYDKDF (reference sequence).

The chain recombines TRBV15 with TRBJ2-1; 7 positions match TRBD1. The sequencing input was naive CD4+ T cells from blood. The origin of this receptor is a man younger than 35 in good health. This CDR3 reads CATSRSRTGGYFEQFF. In DNA, the CDR3 is TGTGCCACCAGCAGGAGCCGGACAGGCGGATATTTTGAGCAGTTCTTC. Full variable domain (rest looked up from reference TRBV15 and TRBJ2-1): DAMVIQNPRYQVTQFGKPVTLSCSQTLNHNVMYWYQQKSSQAPKLLFHYYDKDFNNEADTPDNFQSRRPNTSFCFLDIRSPGLGDTAMYLCATSRSRTGGYFEQFFGPGTRLTVL.